These 20 T cell receptor beta chains share one sample of origin, sequenced in a study of blood T cell repertoires in COVID-19 (dated by TCRdb to about 2020). Preparation of the library involved the immunoSEQ multiplex PCR assay. TCRdb provides this immuneACCESS table in a form limited to in-frame rearrangements. Some clones are lacking; in checked studies, under half of them reflect an unresolved V gene, and why the rest are absent is not known. This sample has under 300,000 clones in its table, and just over 90% of those were observed once. The ten largest make up about 2.5% of the sample. Input material: PBMCs or T cells enriched from blood (not recorded which). Receptor source: a woman aged 35 to 49 with acute COVID-19.

The CDR3 DNA is TGTGCCAGTAGACTTAGCGGGAGTCGGAATGAGCAGTTCTTC. The encoded protein is CASRLSGSRNEQFF. The chain employs TRBV19 and TRBJ2-1, with 9 bases aligning to TRBD2. The length of the CDR3 is 14 residues. Per the germline V gene, CDR1 is LNHDA and CDR2 is SQIVND (reference sequence). V lost 6 bases, J lost 7 bases, and 7 bases stayed unmatched.

This chain connects TRBV12-5 to TRBJ1-1, with a tentative D call TRBD1 (6 bases). Trimming cost V 7 bases and J 3 bases, with 15 bases left between them. Germline assignment: CDR1 LGHNT and CDR2 FRNRAP. The CDR3 consists of 14 residues. The CDR3 region is CASALGGQDTEAFF. The CDR3, as DNA: TGTGCTAGTGCCCTCGGGGGGCAGGACACTGAAGCTTTCTTT.

The rearrangement joins TRBV5-1 to TRBJ2-7; 9 bases match TRBD1. There are 15 residues in the CDR3. V was pared by 4 bases and J by 3 bases, with 8 bases of the junction left unmatched. Germline V gene lookup returns CDR1 SGHRS and CDR2 YFSETQ. The CDR3 region has the DNA TGCGCCAGCAGCCCCGGACAGGGGCTATACTACGAGCAGTACTTC. Protein sequence: CASSPGQGLYYEQYF.

The V and J genes are TRBV3-1 (or the pseudogene TRBV3-2) and TRBJ2-5; 9 bases agree with TRBD2. V trimming: 3 bases; J trimming: 0 bases; junction bases outside the gene matches: 8. The germline V gene encodes CDR1 LGHDT and CDR2 YNNKEL (reference sequence). CDR3 length equals 17 residues. The CDR3 region is CASSHGGGAFYQETQYF. The CDR3 region has the DNA TGTGCCAGCAGCCATGGCGGGGGGGCCTTCTACCAAGAGACCCAGTACTTC.

The CDR3 loop is CASSMGTGRPQHF. DNA of the CDR3: TGTGCCAGTAGTATGGGTACAGGGCGGCCCCAGCATTTT. V gene TRBV19 combines with J gene TRBJ1-5; D may be TRBD1 (6 bases). The CDR3 has 13 amino acids. Between the trimmed V and J ends, which lost 3 bases and 9 bases, there was a span of 12 bases. CDR1 and CDR2 (germline): LNHDA, SQIVND (reference sequence). Complete variable domain (other parts from reference TRBV19 and TRBJ1-5): DGGITQSPKYLFRKEGQNVTLSCEQNLNHDAMYWYRQDPGQGLRLIYYSQIVNDFQKGDIAEGYSVSREKKESFPLTVTSAQKNPTAFYLCASSMGTGRPQHFGDGTRLSIL.

V is TRBV5-1 and J is TRBJ2-3; 7 nucleotides match TRBD1. V was clipped by 4 bases and J by 2 bases; unmatched bases: 10. The CDR3 length is 16 residues. CDR1 SGHRS and CDR2 YFSETQ come from the germline V gene. This CDR3 reads CASSTGQAAFTDTQYF. The CDR3 DNA reads TGCGCCAGCAGCACCGGACAGGCGGCCTTCACAGATACGCAGTATTTT.

The gene calls are TRBV4-2 and TRBJ1-1; 9 bases align to TRBD1. Trimming took 4 bases from V and 0 from J; bases not matched to a gene: 15. CDR1 and CDR2 from the germline V gene are LGHNA and YNFKEQ. The CDR3 is made up of 19 amino acids. CDR3 sequence: CASSRLSSGTGTMNTEAFF. The CDR3 DNA is TGTGCCAGCAGCCGCCTCTCTTCCGGGACAGGGACTATGAACACTGAAGCTTTCTTT.

The J gene is TRBJ2-5, the V gene TRBV10-3, with D maybe TRBD2 (6 bases). CDR1 is ENHRY, CDR2 SYGVKD, per germline. CDR3 length equals 16 residues. V lost 4 bases and J lost 5, with 20 bases in between. In DNA, the CDR3 is TGTGCCATCAGTGTGGGTATCGGGGGTGTGGGTGAGACCCAGTACTTC. This translates into CAISVGIGGVGETQYF.

This chain connects TRBV7-2 to TRBJ2-2, with 15 positions matching TRBD2. The CDR3 runs 18 residues. J lost 6 bases, V lost 2 bases, and 7 bases had no gene match. The germline V gene encodes CDR1 SGHTA and CDR2 FQGNSA. The CDR3 here is CASSLFSGLAGGAGELFF. The CDR3 region has the DNA TGTGCCAGCAGCTTATTTTCCGGACTAGCGGGAGGGGCCGGGGAGCTGTTTTTT.

The chain combines TRBV3-1 (or the pseudogene TRBV3-2) with TRBJ2-7; no clear D gene. The germline CDR1 and CDR2 sequences are LGHDT and YNNKEL (reference sequence). Trimming left V 3 bases short and J 1 base short, with 7 bases between. The CDR3 sequence is 13 residues long. The CDR3 DNA sequence: TGTGCCAGCAGCCACCACAAATCCTACGAGCAGTACTTC. Its protein product is CASSHHKSYEQYF.

This clone has only a few counts. The chain is built from TRBV28 and TRBJ2-5; D is perhaps TRBD1 (6 bases). The ends were cut back, 5 bases at V and 3 bases at J, with 16 bases in the middle. This CDR3 region has 15 residues. Germline V gives CDR1 MDHEN, CDR2 SYDVKM. CDR3 amino acids: CASSRQTGLKETQYF. DNA of the CDR3: TGTGCCAGCAGTCGTCAAACAGGGTTGAAAGAGACCCAGTACTTC. The whole variable domain, filled in from reference TRBV28 and TRBJ2-5, reads DVKVTQSSRYLVKRTGEKVFLECVQDMDHENMFWYRQDPGLGLRLIYFSYDVKMKEKGDIPEGYSVSREKKERFSLILESASTNQTSMYLCASSRQTGLKETQYFGPGTRLLVL.

The J gene is TRBJ2-1, the V gene TRBV4-3, with 11 nucleotides matching TRBD2. Germline CDR1 is LGHNA and CDR2 is YSLEER. J gave up 7 bases and V 0 bases, and 11 bases lay outside the gene matches. There are 18 residues in the CDR3. The CDR3 protein is CASSQEERLAGPRNEQFF. The CDR3 DNA sequence: TGCGCCAGCAGCCAAGAGGAACGACTAGCGGGACCTAGGAATGAGCAGTTCTTC.

This clone has a single count. The DNA of the CDR3 is TGCGCCAGCCGAGCGGGGGAAAGTTACAATGAGCAGTTCTTC. This encodes CASRAGESYNEQFF. V is TRBV5-1 and J is TRBJ2-1; TRBD2 matches 8 bases. Germline V lookup: CDR1 SGHRS, CDR2 YFSETQ. The CDR3 extends over 14 amino acids. J lost 4 bases, V lost 7 bases, and 7 bases had no gene match.

This sequence joins TRBV3-1 (or the pseudogene TRBV3-2) and TRBJ1-2; the match to TRBD1 covers 8 bases. In germline, CDR1 is LGHDT, CDR2 YNNKEL (reference sequence). Trimming at V came to 3 bases and at J to 4 bases, leaving 7 bases not matched to a gene. This CDR3 is built from 15 residues. This CDR3 reads CASSHSGGASYGYTF. CDR3 nucleotide sequence: TGTGCCAGCAGCCATTCAGGGGGCGCAAGCTATGGCTACACCTTC.

The chain couples TRBV6-2 or TRBV6-3 to TRBJ2-7; no reliable D call. V shed 5 bases and J shed 2 bases, with 10 bases lying between them. In germline, CDR1 is MNHEY, CDR2 SVGEGT. The CDR3 is made up of 13 amino acids. The CDR3 DNA is TGTGCCAGCAGTAAGACTCCGACCTACGAGCAGTACTTC. Encoded protein: CASSKTPTYEQYF.

The chain uses TRBV5-1 and TRBJ2-5, with 8 bases fitting TRBD2. Germline V gives CDR1 SGHRS, CDR2 YFSETQ. The CDR3 is 15 residues long. V gave up 0 bases and J gave up 5 bases; unmatched junction bases: 6. Written as DNA, the CDR3 is TGCGCCAGCAGCTTGGCCGGGGGGGGCTTCGAGACCCAGTACTTC. This sequence encodes CASSLAGGGFETQYF.

The rearrangement links TRBV4-1 to TRBJ2-1, with 13 positions matching TRBD2. Germline trimming cut 0 bases from V and 10 bases from J; bases unmatched to any gene: 3. This CDR3 region has 15 residues. Per the germline V gene, CDR1 is MGHRA and CDR2 is YSYEKL. The CDR3 sequence: CASSQELAGGGEQFF. The CDR3 nucleotides are TGCGCCAGCAGCCAAGAACTAGCGGGAGGGGGGGAGCAGTTCTTC.

The rearrangement uses TRBV5-1 and TRBJ2-3, with 7 bases fitting TRBD2. V was pared by 4 bases and J by 0 bases, with 5 bases of the junction left unmatched. The length of the CDR3 is 15 residues. From germline, CDR1 is SGHRS and CDR2 YFSETQ. DNA of the CDR3: TGCGCCAGCAGCGCGGGGGTCGCTAGCACAGATACGCAGTATTTT. This encodes CASSAGVASTDTQYF. Supplemented by reference TRBV5-1 and TRBJ2-3, the full variable domain reads KAGVTQTPRYLIKTRGQQVTLSCSPISGHRSVSWYQQTPGQGLQFLFEYFSETQRNKGNFPGRFSGRQFSNSRSEMNVSTLELGDSALYLCASSAGVASTDTQYFGPGTRLTVL.

The CDR3 nucleotides are TGTGCCACCAGCAGAGCGTTAGGCAATCAGCCCCAGCATTTT. It translates to CATSRALGNQPQHF. The chain links TRBV15 to TRBJ1-5, with D hard to call. V lost 1 base and J lost 2, with 6 bases in between. The germline V gene has CDR1 LNHNV and CDR2 YYDKDF (reference sequence). The CDR3 extends over 14 amino acids.

The chain links TRBV27 to TRBJ2-2; 10 nucleotides match TRBD2. CDR1 and CDR2 (germline): MNHEY, SMNVEV (reference sequence). The CDR3 length is 18 residues. Trimming at V came to 5 bases and at J to 5 bases, leaving 14 bases not matched to a gene. DNA of the CDR3: TGTGCCAGCAGTCCGCGGGGCAGCGGGGGGGCTCGAACCGGGGAGCTGTTTTTT. This encodes CASSPRGSGGARTGELFF.